Listed below are T cell receptor beta chains from one sample, sequenced in a study of shared clonotypes between healthy human individuals. Sequencing was performed with immunoSEQ multiplex PCR; in TCRdb, only in-frame clones are kept and a portion is missing. This repertoire shows under 2,000,000 clones, approximately 95% found once; its top ten account for roughly 1.2%. The sequencing sample was made of naive CD8+ T cells sorted from blood. The source of these receptors is a man younger than 30 in good health. The conserved cysteine and the conserved F or W are not part of the CDR3 here. A D gene is named only where the DNA matches it firmly.

v_call d_call cdr3_aa
TRBV6-5 NA ASSFGTPGSYEQY
TRBV5-1 NA ASSLGDETDTQY
TRBV6-1 NA ASSEYTGELF
TRBV28 TRBD1 ASSFRDSRSYEQY
TRBV11-2 NA ASSLGGPEQY
TRBV9 NA ASRGIGEKLF
TRBV7-8 NA ASSLVIANEQF
TRBV6-1 NA ASSRFSNTEAF
TRBV27 TRBD2 ASSLSGSYDEQF
TRBV2 NA ASRGGPAHEQY
TRBV29-1 NA SPPSDSSYNEQF
TRBV5-6 NA ATARESGNEQF
TRBV7-9 NA ASSLVGPEAF
TRBV5-1 NA ASSLDASSLTIEY
TRBV2 TRBD2 ASSPGTSGNNEQF
TRBV7-6 NA ASSLGQFFT
TRBV10-1 NA ASSEKAEEVNTEAF
TRBV28 NA ASSPFRAGDTEAF
TRBV7-6 TRBD1 ASSFGQGGAYGYT
TRBV6-6 NA ASSEETTTDTQY
TRBV4-1 NA ASRPSGHLDQPQH
TRBV9 NA ASSEKTDLNTEAF
TRBV27 NA ASSSLRRAF
TRBV30 NA AWRDTGELF
TRBV19 TRBD1 ASREQGAYGYT
TRBV6-5 NA ASSYTRDSANF
TRBV27 NA ASRGGGIQY
TRBV5-4 NA ASSPDWGLSPYEQY
TRBV5-5 NA ASSLVGGPEAF
TRBV5-8 TRBD1 ASRGTGRETQY
TRBV11-2 NA ASSFQAEAF
TRBV27 NA ASSLIGGQRGGYT
TRBV10-3 NA AISDDRSNYGYT
TRBV27 NA ASSWGAWETQY
TRBV7-2 TRBD1 ASSSGTGNYGYT
TRBV9 NA ASSVVRATDTQY
TRBV11-3 TRBD1 AKGQGAAKNIQY
TRBV5-6 TRBD2 ASLLAGGPYEQY
TRBV7-9 NA ASSLAIGDGTYEQY
TRBV6-5 TRBD2 ASSFGGIYEQY
TRBV5-4 NA ASSFLIDGEETQY
TRBV27 NA ASSLIGGNTEAF
TRBV12-2 NA ASRPSGLNSPLH
TRBV4-1 NA ASSQGVQADEQY
TRBV6-1 NA ASSEPGWGIGYT